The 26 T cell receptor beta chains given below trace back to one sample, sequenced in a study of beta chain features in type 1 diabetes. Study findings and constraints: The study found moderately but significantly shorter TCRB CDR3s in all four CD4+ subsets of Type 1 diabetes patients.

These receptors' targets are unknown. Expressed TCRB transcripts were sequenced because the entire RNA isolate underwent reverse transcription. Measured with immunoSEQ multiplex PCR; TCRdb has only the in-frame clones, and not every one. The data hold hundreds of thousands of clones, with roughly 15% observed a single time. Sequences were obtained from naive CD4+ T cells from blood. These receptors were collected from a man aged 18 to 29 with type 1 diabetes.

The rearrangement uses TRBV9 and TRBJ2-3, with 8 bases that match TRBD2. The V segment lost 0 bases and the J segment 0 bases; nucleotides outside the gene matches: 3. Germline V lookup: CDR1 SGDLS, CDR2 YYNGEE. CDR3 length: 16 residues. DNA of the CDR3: TGTGCCAGCAGCGTAGTTTCTAGCGGGAGCACAGATACGCAGTATTTT. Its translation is CASSVVSSGSTDTQYF.

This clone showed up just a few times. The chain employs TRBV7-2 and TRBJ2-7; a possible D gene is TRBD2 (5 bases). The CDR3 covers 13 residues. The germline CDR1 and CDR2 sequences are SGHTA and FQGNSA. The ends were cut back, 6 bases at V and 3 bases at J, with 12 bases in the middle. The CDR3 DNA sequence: TGTGCCAGCAGTGTAATCAGCGGCTACGAGCAGTACTTC. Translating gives CASSVISGYEQYF.

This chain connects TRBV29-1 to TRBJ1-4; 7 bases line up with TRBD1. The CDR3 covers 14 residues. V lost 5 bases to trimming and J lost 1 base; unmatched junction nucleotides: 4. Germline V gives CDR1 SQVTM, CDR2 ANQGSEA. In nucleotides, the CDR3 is TGCAGCGTTTTTACAGGGGAAACTAATGAAAAACTGTTTTTT. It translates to CSVFTGETNEKLFF.

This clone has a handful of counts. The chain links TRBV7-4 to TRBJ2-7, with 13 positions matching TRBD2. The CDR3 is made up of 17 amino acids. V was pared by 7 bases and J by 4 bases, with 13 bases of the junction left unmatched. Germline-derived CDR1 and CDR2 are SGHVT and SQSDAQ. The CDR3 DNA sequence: TGTGCCAGCACCACTAACCCGACTAGCGGGAGGCCGTACGAGCAGTACTTC. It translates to CASTTNPTSGRPYEQYF.

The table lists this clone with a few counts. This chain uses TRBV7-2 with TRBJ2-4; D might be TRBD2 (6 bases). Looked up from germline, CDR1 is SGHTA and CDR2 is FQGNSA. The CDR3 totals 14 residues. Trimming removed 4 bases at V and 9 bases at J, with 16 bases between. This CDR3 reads CASSSPAQGGIQYF. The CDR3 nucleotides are TGTGCCAGCAGCTCCCCAGCTCAGGGAGGCATTCAGTACTTC.

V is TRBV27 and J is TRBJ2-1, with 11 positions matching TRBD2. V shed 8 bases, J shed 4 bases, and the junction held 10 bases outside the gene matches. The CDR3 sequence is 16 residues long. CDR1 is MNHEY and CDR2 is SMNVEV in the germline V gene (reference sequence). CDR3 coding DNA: TGTGCCAGCGCCCCGGCTAGCGGGGGGATATACAATGAGCAGTTCTTC. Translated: CASAPASGGIYNEQFF.

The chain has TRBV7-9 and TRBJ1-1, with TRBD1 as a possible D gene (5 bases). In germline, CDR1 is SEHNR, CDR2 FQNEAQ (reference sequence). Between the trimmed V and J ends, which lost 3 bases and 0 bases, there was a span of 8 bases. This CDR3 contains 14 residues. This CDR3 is CASSFSGMNTEAFF. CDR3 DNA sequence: TGTGCCAGCAGCTTTTCAGGGATGAACACTGAAGCTTTCTTT.

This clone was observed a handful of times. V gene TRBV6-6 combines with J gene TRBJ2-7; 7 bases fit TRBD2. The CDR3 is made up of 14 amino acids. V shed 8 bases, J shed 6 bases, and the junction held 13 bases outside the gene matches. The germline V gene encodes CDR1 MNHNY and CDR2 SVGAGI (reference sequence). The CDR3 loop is CASHLSGEWGEQYF. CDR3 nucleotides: TGTGCCAGCCATCTCAGCGGGGAGTGGGGCGAGCAGTACTTC.

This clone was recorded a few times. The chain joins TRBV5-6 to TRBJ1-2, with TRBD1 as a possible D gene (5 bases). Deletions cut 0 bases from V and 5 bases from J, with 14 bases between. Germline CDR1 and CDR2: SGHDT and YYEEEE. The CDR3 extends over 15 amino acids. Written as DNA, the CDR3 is TGTGCCAGCAGCTTGGCTGGGCCAGGGCGATATGGCTACACCTTC. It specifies CASSLAGPGRYGYTF.

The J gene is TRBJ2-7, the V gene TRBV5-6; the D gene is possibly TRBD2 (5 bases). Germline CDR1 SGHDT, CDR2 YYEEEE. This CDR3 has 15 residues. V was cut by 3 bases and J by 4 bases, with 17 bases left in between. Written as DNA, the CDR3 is TGTGCCAGCAGCTCGGCGAAACGGACGGGATACGAGCAGTACTTC. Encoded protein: CASSSAKRTGYEQYF.

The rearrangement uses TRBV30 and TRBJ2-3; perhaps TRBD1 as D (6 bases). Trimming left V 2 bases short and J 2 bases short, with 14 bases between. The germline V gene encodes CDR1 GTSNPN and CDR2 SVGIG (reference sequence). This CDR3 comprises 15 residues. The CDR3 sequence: CAWSIQSGVTDTQYF. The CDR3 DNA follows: TGTGCCTGGAGTATTCAATCAGGGGTCACAGATACGCAGTATTTT.

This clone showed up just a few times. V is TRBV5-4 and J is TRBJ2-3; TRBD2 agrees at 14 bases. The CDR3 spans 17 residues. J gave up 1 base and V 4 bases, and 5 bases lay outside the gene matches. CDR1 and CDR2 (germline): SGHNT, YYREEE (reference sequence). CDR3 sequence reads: CASSPPGLAGGTDTQYF. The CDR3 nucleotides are TGTGCCAGCAGCCCGCCGGGACTAGCGGGGGGCACAGATACGCAGTATTTT.

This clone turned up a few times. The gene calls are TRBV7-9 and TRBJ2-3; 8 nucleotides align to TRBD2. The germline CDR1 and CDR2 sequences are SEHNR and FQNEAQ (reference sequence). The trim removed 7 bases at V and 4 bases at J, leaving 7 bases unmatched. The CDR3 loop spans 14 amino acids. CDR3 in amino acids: CASILSGGPDTQYF. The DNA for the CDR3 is TGTGCCAGCATACTAAGCGGGGGACCAGATACGCAGTATTTT.

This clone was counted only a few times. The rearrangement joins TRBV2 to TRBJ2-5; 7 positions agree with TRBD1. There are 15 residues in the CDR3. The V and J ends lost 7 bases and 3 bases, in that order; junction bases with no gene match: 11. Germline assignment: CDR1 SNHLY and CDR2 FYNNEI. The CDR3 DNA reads TGTGCCAGCAACCTAGGACAGGAAAGAAAAGAGACCCAGTACTTC. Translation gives CASNLGQERKETQYF.

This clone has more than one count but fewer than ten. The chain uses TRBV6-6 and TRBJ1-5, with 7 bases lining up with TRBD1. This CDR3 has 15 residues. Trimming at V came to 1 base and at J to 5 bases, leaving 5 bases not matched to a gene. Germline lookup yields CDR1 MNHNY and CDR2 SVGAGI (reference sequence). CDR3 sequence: CASSYWDSLDQPQHF. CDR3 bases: TGTGCCAGCAGTTACTGGGACAGCCTAGATCAGCCCCAGCATTTT.

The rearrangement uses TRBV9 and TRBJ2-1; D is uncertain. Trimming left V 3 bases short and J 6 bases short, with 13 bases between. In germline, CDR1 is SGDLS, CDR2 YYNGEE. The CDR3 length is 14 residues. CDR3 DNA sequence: TGTGCCAGCAGCGGAAGGAGCCTAGGCAATGAGCAGTTCTTC. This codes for CASSGRSLGNEQFF.

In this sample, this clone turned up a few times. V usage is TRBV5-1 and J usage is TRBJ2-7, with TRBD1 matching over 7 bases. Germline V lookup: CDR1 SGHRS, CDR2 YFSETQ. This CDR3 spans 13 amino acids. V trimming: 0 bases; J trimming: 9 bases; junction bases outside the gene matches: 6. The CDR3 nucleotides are TGCGCCAGCAGCTTGGGAGGGGGCGCAGGGCAGTACTTC. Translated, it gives CASSLGGGAGQYF.

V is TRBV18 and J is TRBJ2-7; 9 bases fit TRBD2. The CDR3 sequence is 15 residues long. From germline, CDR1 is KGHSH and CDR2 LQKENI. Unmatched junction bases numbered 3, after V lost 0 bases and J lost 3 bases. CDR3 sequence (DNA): TGTGCCAGCTCACCACCGAGCGGGAGGCTCTACGAGCAGTACTTC. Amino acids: CASSPPSGRLYEQYF. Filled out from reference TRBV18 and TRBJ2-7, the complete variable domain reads NAGVMQNPRHLVRRRGQEARLRCSPMKGHSHVYWYRQLPEEGLKFMVYLQKENIIDESGMPKERFSAEFPKEGPSILRIQQVVRGDSAAYFCASSPPSGRLYEQYFGPGTRLTVT.

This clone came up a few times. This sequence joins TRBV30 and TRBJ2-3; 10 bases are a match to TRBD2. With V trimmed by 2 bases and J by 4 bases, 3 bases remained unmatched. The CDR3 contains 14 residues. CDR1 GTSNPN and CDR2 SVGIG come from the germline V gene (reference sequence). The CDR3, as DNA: TGTGCCTGGAGTCGACTAGCGGGCCCAGATACGCAGTATTTT. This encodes CAWSRLAGPDTQYF.

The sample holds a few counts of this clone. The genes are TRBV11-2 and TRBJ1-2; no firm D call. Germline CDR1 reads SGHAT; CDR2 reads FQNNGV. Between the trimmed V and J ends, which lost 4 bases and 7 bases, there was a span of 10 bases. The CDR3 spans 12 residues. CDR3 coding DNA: TGTGCCAGCAGCTCCGATTGGGCTGGCTACACCTTC. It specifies CASSSDWAGYTF.

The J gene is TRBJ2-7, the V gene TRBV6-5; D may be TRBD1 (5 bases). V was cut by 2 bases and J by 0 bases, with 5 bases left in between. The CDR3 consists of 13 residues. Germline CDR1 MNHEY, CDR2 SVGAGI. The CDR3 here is CASSYDSSYEQYF. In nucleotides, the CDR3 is TGTGCCAGCAGTTACGACAGCTCCTACGAGCAGTACTTC.

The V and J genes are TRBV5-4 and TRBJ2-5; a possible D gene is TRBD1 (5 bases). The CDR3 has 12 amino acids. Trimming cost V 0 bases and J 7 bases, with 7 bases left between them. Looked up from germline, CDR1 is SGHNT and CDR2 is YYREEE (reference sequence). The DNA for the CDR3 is TGTGCCAGCAGCTTGGATACAGGGACCCAGTACTTC. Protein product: CASSLDTGTQYF.

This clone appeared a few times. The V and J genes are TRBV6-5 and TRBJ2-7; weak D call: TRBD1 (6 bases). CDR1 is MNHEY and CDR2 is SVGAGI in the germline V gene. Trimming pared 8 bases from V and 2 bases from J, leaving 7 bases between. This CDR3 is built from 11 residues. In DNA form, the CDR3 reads TGTGCCAGCGGGACAACCTACGAGCAGTACTTC. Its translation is CASGTTYEQYF.

This chain's CDR3 is CASRASGGAEKLFF. DNA of the CDR3: TGTGCCAGCAGGGCTTCAGGGGGCGCGGAAAAACTGTTTTTT. The V gene is TRBV27, the J gene TRBJ1-4; 8 nucleotides agree with TRBD1. J lost 8 bases, V lost 6 bases, and 8 bases had no gene match. CDR1 and CDR2 from the germline V gene are MNHEY and SMNVEV (reference sequence). The CDR3 is 14 amino acids.

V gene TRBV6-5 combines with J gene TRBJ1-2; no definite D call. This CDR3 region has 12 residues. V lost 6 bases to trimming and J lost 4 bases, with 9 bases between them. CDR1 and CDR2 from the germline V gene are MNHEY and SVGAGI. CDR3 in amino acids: CASSSGFYGYTF. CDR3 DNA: TGTGCCAGCAGCTCCGGGTTCTATGGCTACACCTTC.

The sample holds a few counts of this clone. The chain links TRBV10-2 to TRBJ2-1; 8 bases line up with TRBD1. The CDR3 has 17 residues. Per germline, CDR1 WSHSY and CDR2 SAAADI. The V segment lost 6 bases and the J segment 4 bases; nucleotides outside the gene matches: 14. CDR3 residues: CASSPSLTGDIYNEQFF. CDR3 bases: TGCGCCAGCAGCCCGAGCCTGACAGGGGATATTTACAATGAGCAGTTCTTC.